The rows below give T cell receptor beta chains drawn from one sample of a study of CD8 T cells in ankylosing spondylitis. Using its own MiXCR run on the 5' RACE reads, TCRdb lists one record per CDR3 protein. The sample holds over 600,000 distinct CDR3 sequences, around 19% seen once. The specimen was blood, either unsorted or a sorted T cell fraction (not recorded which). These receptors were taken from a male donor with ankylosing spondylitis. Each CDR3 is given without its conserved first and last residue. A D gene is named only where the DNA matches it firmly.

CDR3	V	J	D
ASSFITGTGDRGGYT	TRBV6-5	TRBJ1-2	TRBD1
ASSYSIQGVNTEAF	TRBV6-5	TRBJ1-1	.
ASSLTIGTSGGDTQY	TRBV4-1	TRBJ2-3	TRBD2
ASSLARLDSGNTIY	TRBV7-2	TRBJ1-3	.
ATTLAGGTYEQF	TRBV15	TRBJ2-1	TRBD2
ATSAFGTGELF	TRBV24-1	TRBJ2-2	.
ASSSGLAGMVDTQY	TRBV12-3/TRBV12-4	TRBJ2-3	TRBD2
ASSPTSGARTDTQY	TRBV18	TRBJ2-3	TRBD2
ASSRTGTAWTQY	TRBV7-9	TRBJ2-5	.
ASSFRDRVQPQH	TRBV28	TRBJ1-5	TRBD1
ASSLVAGGPNEQF	TRBV5-1	TRBJ2-1	TRBD2
ASSLAVGAYNEQF	TRBV9	TRBJ2-1	.
ASSSSPYEQY	TRBV27	TRBJ2-7	.
ASSLAYTTLNTEAF	TRBV5-1	TRBJ1-1	.
AWSTGTSGLQETQY	TRBV30	TRBJ2-5	TRBD2
ASSQEGWGEQY	TRBV4-3	TRBJ2-7	.
SARARGATGELF	TRBV20-1	TRBJ2-2	.
ASSQRGYSTYGDHYEQY	TRBV16	TRBJ2-7	.
ASLLTGANYEQY	TRBV12-3/TRBV12-4	TRBJ2-7	TRBD1
ASRQIRGQAKNIQY	TRBV11-2	TRBJ2-4	.
ASSGTPTGFEQY	TRBV7-9	TRBJ2-7	.
ASSHGQGFNQPQH	TRBV12-3/TRBV12-4	TRBJ1-5	TRBD1
ASSLTTGSGELF	TRBV5-1	TRBJ2-2	.
ASSYSRRWEVTNTGELF	TRBV6-2/TRBV6-3	TRBJ2-2	.
SAGGRREQY	TRBV20-1	TRBJ2-7	.
ASSLDWTSGGIAKNIQY	TRBV7-8	TRBJ2-4	TRBD2
ASSLSFTTAVETQY	TRBV27	TRBJ2-5	.
ASSLVGTGVNYEQY	TRBV7-2	TRBJ2-7	TRBD1
ASKGATTSYEQY	TRBV11-2	TRBJ2-7	.
ASRSDPNQPQH	TRBV2	TRBJ1-5	.
ASSYSNSVPVLRGYT	TRBV6-2/TRBV6-3	TRBJ1-2	.
ASSVTGDRDPNYGYT	TRBV7-9	TRBJ1-2	TRBD1
ASSQSGPSGNTIY	TRBV5-1	TRBJ1-3	.
ASSLPAGGVDEQF	TRBV12-3/TRBV12-4	TRBJ2-1	TRBD2
ASVAGAGFTDTQY	TRBV12-3/TRBV12-4	TRBJ2-3	.
ASSFGLAERSYEQY	TRBV7-2	TRBJ2-7	TRBD2
SVATDSTVTGELF	TRBV29-1	TRBJ2-2	.
ASSLGLAAEETQY	TRBV7-8	TRBJ2-5	TRBD2
ASSYEWGRGRETQY	TRBV6-2/TRBV6-3	TRBJ2-5	TRBD2
ATSSPLDTQY	TRBV15	TRBJ2-3	.
ASSWDRAHGNQPQH	TRBV12-3/TRBV12-4	TRBJ1-5	TRBD1
SAAPPSGSTDTQY	TRBV20-1	TRBJ2-3	TRBD2
ASSQVSVGRRVQETQY	TRBV4-1	TRBJ2-5	.
ASSQGLANEQF	TRBV6-2/TRBV6-3	TRBJ2-1	TRBD2
ASSKDSYEQY	TRBV9	TRBJ2-7	.
ASSLTTLNRVGTGELF	TRBV7-3	TRBJ2-2	.
ASSYVSYGYT	TRBV6-7	TRBJ1-2	.
ASSRDWGVGDEQY	TRBV5-1	TRBJ2-7	.
ASSLWEGSQETQY	TRBV11-2	TRBJ2-5	TRBD2
ASSPITGTGSSYNSPLH	TRBV12-3/TRBV12-4	TRBJ1-6	TRBD1
ASALEAGYNEQF	TRBV12-5	TRBJ2-1	.